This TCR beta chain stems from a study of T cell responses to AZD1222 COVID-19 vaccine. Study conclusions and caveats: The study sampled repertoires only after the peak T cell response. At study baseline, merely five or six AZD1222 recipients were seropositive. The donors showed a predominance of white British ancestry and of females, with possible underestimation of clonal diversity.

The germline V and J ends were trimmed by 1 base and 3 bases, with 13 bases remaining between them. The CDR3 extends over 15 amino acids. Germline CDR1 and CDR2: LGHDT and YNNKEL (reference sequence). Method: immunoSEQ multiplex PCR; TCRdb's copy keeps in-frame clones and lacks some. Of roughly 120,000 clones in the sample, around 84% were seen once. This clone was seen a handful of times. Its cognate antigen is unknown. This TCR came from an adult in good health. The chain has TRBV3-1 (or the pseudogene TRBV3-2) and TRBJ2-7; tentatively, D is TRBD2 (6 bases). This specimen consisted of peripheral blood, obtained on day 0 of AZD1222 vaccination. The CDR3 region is CASSQGLAEIYEQYF. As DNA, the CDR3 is TGTGCCAGCAGCCAAGGTTTAGCGGAGATCTACGAGCAGTACTTC.